Listed below are T cell receptor beta chains from one sample, sequenced in a study of T cell responses to AZD1222 COVID-19 vaccine. Sequencing used immunoSEQ multiplex PCR; TCRdb keeps in-frame clones, though not all of them. The table has about 87,000 clones, around 91% seen once; the top ten hold around 8%. The source material was peripheral blood, sampled on day 0 of AZD1222 vaccination. The receptors here all came from an adult in good health. CDR3s include the opening cysteine and the closing phenylalanine or tryptophan. The D gene is left open where the match is weak. For some rows the clone size is stated as once, few or many, or as a class when expanded; others skip it.

j_call clone_size v_call d_call cdr3_nt cdr3_aa
TRBJ2-3 once TRBV19 - TGTGCCAGTAGTTTGGGGCTTGGCCCGACGGGTACAGATACGCAGTATTTT CASSLGLGPTGTDTQYF
TRBJ2-2 - TRBV7-9 - TGTGCCAGCAGATTCGGCCGCGGGGAGCTGTTTTTT CASRFGRGELFF
TRBJ2-7 - TRBV6-6 - TGTGCCAGCAGTTACCCTGGGAGTCGAGGGGCCTACGAGCAGTACTTC CASSYPGSRGAYEQYF
TRBJ1-5 - TRBV7-8 - TGTGCCAGCAGGGGGGAAGGGCAGCCCCAGCATTTT CASRGEGQPQHF
TRBJ2-5 - TRBV5-1 - TGCGCCAGCAGCCACCCAGGGGAAGAGACCCAGTACTTC CASSHPGEETQYF
TRBJ1-2 once TRBV7-8 - TGTGCCAGCAGCCCCCGCCAGGGTAGTAATTATGGCTACACCTTC CASSPRQGSNYGYTF
TRBJ1-5 - TRBV7-2 TRBD1 TGTGCCAGCAGCTTAGTGCCGGCGGGACAGGGTAATTTCCAGCATTTT CASSLVPAGQGNFQHF
TRBJ2-7 - TRBV7-9 TRBD1 TGTGCCAGCAGCCCGGGACAGGGGTTGCGGGAGCAGTACTTC CASSPGQGLREQYF
TRBJ2-5 - TRBV7-7 TRBD2 TGTGCTAGCAGCCACGGTCTAGCGGGGATAGAGACCCAGTACTTC CASSHGLAGIETQYF
TRBJ1-1 - TRBV7-9 - TGTGCCAGCAGCTTAGATGGACATGGCGTCACTGAAGCTTTCTTT CASSLDGHGVTEAFF
TRBJ2-3 - TRBV29-1 TRBD1 TGCAGCGTAGCCGGGCCACCGGGACAGGGTACAGATACGCAGTATTTT CSVAGPPGQGTDTQYF
TRBJ2-1 - TRBV7-2 TRBD2 TGTGCCAGCAGCTCCTCGACTAGCGGGGTGTACAATGAGCAGTTCTTC CASSSSTSGVYNEQFF
TRBJ2-7 few TRBV5-1 TRBD1 TGCGCCAGCAGCTCGTGGACAGGGGGAGGCTACGAGCAGTACTTC CASSSWTGGGYEQYF
TRBJ2-7 - TRBV12-5 - TGTGCTAGTGGTTTGGTACTCTACGAGCAGTACTTC CASGLVLYEQYF
TRBJ1-3 - TRBV5-8 - TGTGCCAGCAGCTTGGACGGAAGAAACACCATATATTTT CASSLDGRNTIYF
TRBJ1-2 - TRBV11-2 TRBD1 TGTGCCAGCAGCTTGGGACAGAGGGTGCGGGGCTACACCTTC CASSLGQRVRGYTF
TRBJ1-3 - TRBV4-3 - TGCGCCAGCAGCCAAGATCCAAAGGCCCTCGGAAACACCATATATTTT CASSQDPKALGNTIYF
TRBJ1-2 - TRBV23-1 - TGCGCCAGCGACCTGGGGGGGCTCTATGGCTACACCTTC CASDLGGLYGYTF
TRBJ2-5 few TRBV4-2 TRBD1 TGTGCCAGCAGCCAAGTTGGGCAGGGGGTGGAGGAGACCCAGTACTTC CASSQVGQGVEETQYF
TRBJ2-5 - TRBV29-1 TRBD2 TGCAGCGGCACGACTAGCGGGGGGGCAGAGACCCAGTACTTC CSGTTSGGAETQYF
TRBJ2-1 - TRBV7-2 - TGTGCCAGCAGCTACAGAGGGCTTTCCTACAATGAGCAGTTCTTC CASSYRGLSYNEQFF
TRBJ2-5 - TRBV19 - TGTGCCAGTAGTAGGAGGGGGACAGAAGAGACCCAGTACTTC CASSRRGTEETQYF
TRBJ2-7 - TRBV6-2/TRBV6-3 - TGTGCCAGCAGCTGGTCGTACGAGCAGTACTTC CASSWSYEQYF
TRBJ1-3 once TRBV2 - TGTGCCAGCAACTTAGGGGGCTCTGGAAACACCATATATTTT CASNLGGSGNTIYF
TRBJ1-6 - TRBV18 - TGTGCCAGCTCGCATGGGACACTGAATAATTCACCCCTCCACTTT CASSHGTLNNSPLHF
TRBJ2-3 - TRBV14 - TGTGCCAGCAGCCAAGAGAAGGGCCTGAGCACAGATACGCAGTATTTT CASSQEKGLSTDTQYF